Below are 2 T cell receptor beta chains sequenced from a single sample in a study of control samples from healthy donors and cancer patients. Clones were read by immunoSEQ multiplex PCR, and TCRdb kept only the in-frame ones, dropping some. The table lists 40,000 to 55,000 clones, roughly 90% of them singletons. Sequenced input: PBMCs. These receptors originate from a man between 40 and 49 years old with colorectal cancer.

This clone was observed a single time. The rearrangement uses TRBV2 and TRBJ1-1; 7 bases map to TRBD1. This CDR3 comprises 13 residues. Germline assignment: CDR1 SNHLY and CDR2 FYNNEI. V lost 4 bases and J lost 4; bases outside the gene matches: 3. CDR3 DNA: TGTGCCAGCAGTGTTGCAGGGGGCACTGAAGCTTTCTTT. Translating it yields CASSVAGGTEAFF.

V and J are TRBV29-1 and TRBJ2-5; perhaps TRBD2 as D (6 bases). This CDR3 is built from 14 residues. V was pared by 3 bases and J by 4 bases, with 15 bases between. Germline values: CDR1 SQVTM, CDR2 ANQGSEA. The DNA of the CDR3 is TGCAGCGTTGACCCCCGGGGGAGAGGAGAGACCCAGTACTTC. Protein sequence: CSVDPRGRGETQYF.